Presented here are 13 T cell receptor beta chains from one specimen sequenced in a study of patients and donors after allogeneic stem cell transplantation. MiXCR, run by TCRdb on the RT-PCR reads, gives a single entry per CDR3 protein. The profile shows hundreds of thousands of distinct CDR3 sequences, roughly 16% of them singletons. The sequenced sample was blood, either unsorted or a sorted T cell fraction (not recorded which). These receptors all stem from a human donor who was either an allogeneic HSCT recipient or a stem cell or donor lymphocyte infusion donor (not recorded which). It is not recorded whose cells these are; they may come from a transplant donor.

J is TRBJ1-2 and V is TRBV15; the D gene is possibly TRBD1 (6 bases). Trimming shortened V by 8 bases and J by 8 bases, and 21 bases separated the two germline ends. This CDR3 has 14 residues. Germline V CDR1 and CDR2: LNHNV, YYDKDF (reference sequence). This CDR3 is CATGAVPQQGGYTF. DNA for the CDR3: TGTGCCACCGGTGCGGTTCCCCAACAGGGAGGCTACACCTTC.

The chain recombines TRBV6-1 with TRBJ2-7, with 10 positions matching TRBD2. The V segment lost 6 bases and the J segment 6 bases; nucleotides outside the gene matches: 8. Germline lookup yields CDR1 MNHNS and CDR2 SASEGT. This CDR3 spans 14 amino acids. The chain's CDR3 is CASSPAGGPGEQYF. The CDR3 region has the DNA TGTGCCAGCAGCCCAGCGGGAGGGCCCGGCGAGCAGTACTTC.

This clonotype was observed at least ten times. The V call is TRBV7-2, the J call TRBJ1-4; D is uncertain. Between the trimmed V and J ends, which lost 4 bases and 0 bases, there was a span of 12 bases. This CDR3 is 16 amino acids long. CDR1 SGHTA and CDR2 FQGNSA come from the germline V gene. The CDR3, as DNA: TGTGCCAGCAGCTATTTCCCAGGAGCAACTAATGAAAAACTGTTTTTT. Translated, it gives CASSYFPGATNEKLFF.

This clonotype was seen ten or more times. The chain carries TRBV12-3 or TRBV12-4 and TRBJ2-2; the D gene is possibly TRBD2 (6 bases). The germline V and J ends were trimmed by 5 bases and 7 bases, with 14 bases remaining between them. CDR3 length: 14 amino acids. CDR3 sequence: CASSPGLGIGELFF. The CDR3 DNA is TGTGCCAGCAGTCCGGGACTGGGGATCGGGGAGCTGTTTTTT.

The chain links TRBV6-5 to TRBJ2-7, with 7 bases that match TRBD1. After removal of 3 bases from V and 3 bases from J, the junction contained 8 bases not matched to a gene. CDR1 is MNHEY, CDR2 SVGAGI, per germline. This CDR3 has 15 amino acids. The CDR3 DNA sequence: TGTGCCAGCAGTTATGGCCAGGGGGTCGGCTACGAGCAGTACTTC. Its protein product is CASSYGQGVGYEQYF.

The CDR3 loop is CSAVPPGIRAEAFF. The CDR3 DNA reads as TGCAGTGCTGTCCCGCCAGGGATTAGGGCTGAAGCTTTCTTT. The chain uses TRBV20-1 and TRBJ1-1, with D possibly being TRBD1 (5 bases). Germline CDR1 DFQATT, CDR2 SNEGSKA (reference sequence). The CDR3 length is 14 residues. The V end lost 5 bases, the J end lost 6 bases, and 19 bases lay between the germline ends.

The chain has TRBV4-2 and TRBJ2-7; weak D call: TRBD2 (5 bases). V was pared by 4 bases and J by 5 bases, with 15 bases between. This CDR3 is built from 14 residues. CDR1 is LGHNA and CDR2 is YNFKEQ in the germline V gene. CDR3 amino acids: CASSLGEKRDEQYF. CDR3 nucleotide sequence: TGTGCCAGCAGCCTGGGAGAGAAACGCGACGAGCAGTACTTC.

This clonotype was seen a few times. The chain recombines TRBV12-3 or TRBV12-4 with TRBJ2-5; TRBD1 agrees at 11 bases. There are 15 residues in the CDR3. J lost 4 bases, V lost 6 bases, and 7 bases had no gene match. As DNA, the CDR3 is TGTGCCAGCAGAACCGGGACAGGGGGACGAGAGACCCAGTACTTC. Its protein product is CASRTGTGGRETQYF.

This clonotype appeared a few times. The chain joins TRBV4-2 to TRBJ2-3; a weak D match, TRBD2 (6 bases). Trimming cost V 4 bases and J 5 bases, with 13 bases left between them. CDR1 is LGHNA, CDR2 YNFKEQ, per germline. The length of the CDR3 is 14 residues. As DNA, the CDR3 is TGTGCCAGCAGCCGACTTTCTAGCGTAGATACGCAGTATTTT. Its protein product is CASSRLSSVDTQYF.

The chain combines TRBV25-1 with TRBJ2-1; no clear D gene. The V and J ends lost 3 bases and 8 bases respectively, with 5 bases between them. Germline CDR1 reads MGHDK; CDR2 reads SYGVNS. The CDR3 sequence is 11 residues long. The CDR3 DNA follows: TGTGCCAGCAGTGACTCCTATGAGCAGTTCTTC. Its protein product is CASSDSYEQFF.

This clonotype was observed a handful of times. The J gene is TRBJ2-1, the V gene TRBV12-3 or TRBV12-4; TRBD1 or TRBD2 may be the D gene (5 bases each). The V gene lost 1 base and the J gene lost 4 bases, with 11 bases spanning the gap. This CDR3 has 15 amino acids. In DNA, the CDR3 is TGTGCCAGCAGTTTAGGGCTAGGGGAGTACAATGAGCAGTTCTTC. Its protein product is CASSLGLGEYNEQFF.

This chain joins TRBV20-1 and TRBJ2-2; D is unclear. V was pared by 3 bases and J by 7 bases, with 6 bases between. Germline-derived CDR1 and CDR2 are DFQATT and SNEGSKA (reference sequence). This CDR3 contains 11 residues. The DNA for the CDR3 is TGCAGTGCTAGGCGGCACGGGGAGCTGTTTTTT. Translated, it gives CSARRHGELFF.

V usage is TRBV3-1 and J usage is TRBJ1-6; the match to TRBD1 covers 8 bases. This CDR3 region has 15 residues. V was clipped by 4 bases and J by 7 bases; unmatched bases: 6. The V gene's germline CDR1 is LGHDT and CDR2 YNNKEL (reference sequence). CDR3 loop: CASSPRTGSNSPLHF. DNA for the CDR3: TGTGCCAGCAGCCCGAGGACAGGGTCGAATTCACCCCTCCACTTT.